This T cell receptor (beta chain) is from a study of control samples from healthy donors and cancer patients. Per germline, CDR1 MNHEY and CDR2 SVGEGT. This CDR3 has 19 amino acids. V was pared by 0 bases and J by 1 base, with 9 bases of the junction left unmatched. TCRdb's copy holds only in-frame clones and misses some; the assay was immunoSEQ multiplex PCR. The sample comprises 90,000 to 100,000 clones, 82% of which are singletons, and roughly 2% rests with the top ten. The chain joins TRBV6-2 or TRBV6-3 to TRBJ2-1; TRBD2 matches 10 bases. This TCR derives from a man aged 55 to 70 in good health. Sequencing was done on a sample of blood. DNA of the CDR3: TGTGCCAGCAGTTACTCGAGGGGGCTAGCGGGGGCGTCCTACAATGAGCAGTTCTTC. Amino acids: CASSYSRGLAGASYNEQFF.